The next 4 T cell receptor beta chains were all read from a single sample in a study of T cells in pancreatic ductal adenocarcinoma. Selected pancreatic ductal adenocarcinoma patients had undergone surgery without neoadjuvant therapy. This table comes from immunoSEQ multiplex PCR, and its TCRdb copy is limited to in-frame clones, with some not included. The table includes around 94,000 clones, 90% to 95% detected once. Sequencing used PBMCs. Receptors originate from a human donor with pancreatic ductal adenocarcinoma.

CDR3 protein: CASSIRRQGNEKLFF. CDR3 bases: TGTGCCAGTAGTATTAGGAGACAGGGGAATGAAAAACTGTTTTTT. The chain is built from TRBV19 and TRBJ1-4; TRBD1 matches at 8 bases. The CDR3 totals 15 residues. CDR1 LNHDA and CDR2 SQIVND come from the germline V gene (reference sequence). V shed 3 bases and J 5 bases; nucleotides not matched to a gene: 5. Supplemented by reference TRBV19 and TRBJ1-4, the full variable domain reads DGGITQSPKYLFRKEGQNVTLSCEQNLNHDAMYWYRQDPGQGLRLIYYSQIVNDFQKGDIAEGYSVSREKKESFPLTVTSAQKNPTAFYLCASSIRRQGNEKLFFGSGTQLSVL.

This clone was detected only once. The chain combines TRBV20-1 with TRBJ2-1, with 10 bases aligning to TRBD2. Germline V gene data show CDR1 as DFQATT and CDR2 as SNEGSKA (reference sequence). The CDR3 is made up of 11 amino acids. The ends lost 2 bases at V and 16 bases at J; junction bases unmatched: 5. In DNA, the CDR3 is TGCAGTGCTAGACTGGGACTAGCGAGTTTCTTC. It translates to CSARLGLASFF.

The gene calls are TRBV4-1 and TRBJ2-7; possible D gene TRBD1, 5 bases. CDR1 MGHRA and CDR2 YSYEKL come from the germline V gene. Trimming pared 2 bases from V and 2 bases from J, leaving 13 bases between. CDR3 size: 15 residues. This chain's CDR3 is CASSQSSTGTYEQYF. The CDR3, as DNA: TGCGCCAGCAGCCAATCTTCTACAGGCACCTACGAGCAGTACTTC.

This clone showed up just a few times. The V and J genes are TRBV6-1 and TRBJ2-5; 11 bases agree with TRBD2. Looked up from germline, CDR1 is MNHNS and CDR2 is SASEGT. This CDR3 is built from 14 residues. V dropped 4 bases and J dropped 8; count of bases not matched to a gene: 6. The CDR3 reads CASSAASGRRTQYF. CDR3 DNA sequence: TGTGCCAGCAGTGCGGCTAGCGGGAGGAGAACCCAGTACTTC.